The 19 T cell receptor beta chains below were found in one sample sequenced in a study of cytomegalovirus exposure and HLA in healthy donors. PCR involved 60 Vbeta and 13 Jbeta primers. Sequencing was performed with immunoSEQ multiplex PCR; in TCRdb, only in-frame clones are kept and a portion is missing. The table includes about 140,000 clones, under 90% detected once. Specimen: PBMCs. The source of these receptors is a man in his forties in good health and CMV-seronegative.

The V gene is TRBV2, the J gene TRBJ2-1; 7 bases are shared with TRBD1. The CDR3 contains 13 residues. V lost 8 bases and J lost 6; bases outside the gene matches: 7. Germline V lookup: CDR1 SNHLY, CDR2 FYNNEI. CDR3 in amino acids: CASVWTGPNEQFF. In nucleotides, the CDR3 is TGTGCCAGCGTATGGACAGGTCCCAATGAGCAGTTCTTC. Filled out from reference TRBV2 and TRBJ2-1, the complete variable domain reads EPEVTQTPSHQVTQMGQEVILRCVPISNHLYFYWYRQILGQKVEFLVSFYNNEISEKSEIFDDQFSVERPDGSNFTLKIRSTKLEDSAMYFCASVWTGPNEQFFGPGTRLTVL.

The chain carries TRBV5-1 and TRBJ1-2; 9 bases agree with TRBD1. V lost 4 bases to trimming and J lost 6 bases; unmatched junction nucleotides: 4. The CDR3 loop spans 13 amino acids. CDR1 is SGHRS, CDR2 YFSETQ, per germline. The CDR3 spells CASSGDRVDGYTF. Written as DNA, the CDR3 is TGCGCCAGCAGCGGGGACAGGGTCGATGGCTACACCTTC.

This sequence joins TRBV5-1 and TRBJ2-7, with 7 bases fitting TRBD1. V lost 1 base, J lost 5 bases, and 6 bases stayed unmatched. Germline V lookup: CDR1 SGHRS, CDR2 YFSETQ. The CDR3 has 14 amino acids. The CDR3 loop reads CASSLRRGLHEQYF. For the CDR3, the DNA is TGCGCCAGCAGCTTGAGAAGGGGGCTCCACGAGCAGTACTTC.

CDR3 protein: CASRRDSDLNEKLFF. The CDR3 coding sequence is TGTGCCAGCAGGCGGGACAGTGACCTTAATGAAAAACTGTTTTTT. The rearrangement links TRBV19 to TRBJ1-4; 7 bases are a match to TRBD1. V lost 9 bases, J lost 4 bases, and 11 bases stayed unmatched. Per germline, CDR1 LNHDA and CDR2 SQIVND (reference sequence). The CDR3 consists of 15 residues. The full variable domain, with the rest looked up from reference TRBV19 and TRBJ1-4, is DGGITQSPKYLFRKEGQNVTLSCEQNLNHDAMYWYRQDPGQGLRLIYYSQIVNDFQKGDIAEGYSVSREKKESFPLTVTSAQKNPTAFYLCASRRDSDLNEKLFFGSGTQLSVL.

The chain employs TRBV7-9 and TRBJ1-2; possible D gene TRBD1, 5 bases. Trimming stripped 1 base from V and 2 bases from J, with 8 bases between. The CDR3 totals 14 residues. CDR1 is SEHNR, CDR2 FQNEAQ, per germline (reference sequence). CDR3 coding DNA: TGTGCCAGCAGCTTAGGCCAGGGAAACTATGGCTACACCTTC. Amino acids: CASSLGQGNYGYTF.

The chain recombines TRBV2 with TRBJ1-4; the D gene is possibly TRBD1 (6 bases). The V end was cut by 9 bases, the J end by 4 bases, with 9 bases between. Germline V gene data show CDR1 as SNHLY and CDR2 as FYNNEI. The CDR3 has 12 amino acids. The CDR3 reads CASIGGNEKLFF. The CDR3 bases are TGTGCCAGTATAGGGGGTAATGAAAAACTGTTTTTT.

This clone was seen a handful of times. V and J are TRBV4-3 and TRBJ2-7; D uncertain. CDR3 length: 15 residues. The germline V gene has CDR1 LGHNA and CDR2 YSLEER. Deletions cut 0 bases from V and 3 bases from J, with 12 bases between. The DNA of the CDR3 is TGCGCCAGCAGCCAAGATCCATCGCAGTACTACGAGCAGTACTTC. Translating gives CASSQDPSQYYEQYF.

V and J are TRBV19 and TRBJ1-5; 8 bases are shared with TRBD1. The J segment lost 3 bases and the V segment lost 4 bases, leaving 5 bases of the junction unmatched. Germline loops: CDR1 LNHDA, CDR2 SQIVND (reference sequence). This CDR3 contains 15 residues. The CDR3 is CASSTRDRSNQPQHF. CDR3 DNA sequence: TGTGCCAGTAGTACCCGGGACAGGTCCAATCAGCCCCAGCATTTT.

The genes are TRBV30 and TRBJ1-2; weak D call: TRBD1 (6 bases). The CDR3 is 12 residues long. Trimming cost V 4 bases and J 4 bases, with 10 bases left between them. Germline CDR1 reads GTSNPN; CDR2 reads SVGIG (reference sequence). CDR3 sequence (DNA): TGTGCCTGGAACCAGGGGACCTATGGCTACACCTTC. It specifies CAWNQGTYGYTF. The full variable domain, with the rest looked up from reference TRBV30 and TRBJ1-2, is SQTIHQWPATLVQPVGSPLSLECTVEGTSNPNLYWYRQAAGRGLQLLFYSVGIGQISSEVPQNLSASRPQDRQFILSSKKLLLSDSGFYLCAWNQGTYGYTFGSGTRLTVV.

The rearrangement uses TRBV6-5 and TRBJ2-5, with D perhaps matching TRBD2 (7 bases). The CDR3 is 15 amino acids. Germline lookup yields CDR1 MNHEY and CDR2 SVGAGI. V was clipped by 8 bases and J by 2 bases, with 18 bases between them. The CDR3, as DNA: TGTGCCAGCCGCTCCCCGAAGGGGGGGCAAGAGACCCAGTACTTC. Translating gives CASRSPKGGQETQYF.

This clone was picked up a small number of times. The V and J genes are TRBV2 and TRBJ1-1; unclear D gene. The CDR3 loop spans 11 amino acids. V lost 6 bases to trimming and J lost 6 bases, with 8 bases between them. CDR1 SNHLY and CDR2 FYNNEI come from the germline V gene. For the CDR3, the DNA is TGTGCCAGCAGCGGGAGGGCTGAAGCTTTCTTT. It yields the protein CASSGRAEAFF.

The J gene is TRBJ1-4, the V gene TRBV14; the D gene is possibly TRBD1 (5 bases). The CDR3 is made up of 15 amino acids. The V end lost 3 bases, the J end lost 3 bases, and 11 bases lay between the germline ends. CDR1 SGHDN and CDR2 FVKESK come from the germline V gene. The CDR3 loop is CASSQYRTSNEKLFF. CDR3 bases: TGTGCCAGCAGCCAGTACAGGACCTCTAATGAAAAACTGTTTTTT.

V usage is TRBV7-2 and J usage is TRBJ1-1; tentative D call: TRBD1 (6 bases). This CDR3 comprises 14 residues. V was shortened by 5 bases and J by 0 bases, with 10 bases between the two germline ends. Germline V gene data show CDR1 as SGHTA and CDR2 as FQGNSA. The CDR3 DNA sequence: TGTGCCAGCAGCCGGGACAAACTGAACACTGAAGCTTTCTTT. This gives the protein CASSRDKLNTEAFF.

This rearrangement joins TRBV19 to TRBJ1-1, with TRBD1 as a possible D gene (5 bases). The length of the CDR3 is 13 residues. Germline-derived CDR1 and CDR2 are LNHDA and SQIVND (reference sequence). Between the trimmed V and J ends, which lost 6 bases and 1 base, there was a span of 9 bases. The CDR3 DNA sequence: TGTGCCAGTAGCTCACAGGAGAACACTGAAGCTTTCTTT. Translating gives CASSSQENTEAFF.

CDR3 DNA: TGTGCCAGCTCACCAATAAGGGGGCTAGGAGAAAAACTGTTTTTT. It translates to CASSPIRGLGEKLFF. The chain joins TRBV18 to TRBJ1-4; the match to TRBD1 covers 7 bases. The germline V gene encodes CDR1 KGHSH and CDR2 LQKENI. The CDR3 has 15 amino acids. With 2 bases clipped from V and 8 bases from J, the junction kept 8 bases outside the gene matches.

CDR3 coding DNA: TGTGCCATCAGTGAGGACCTCGGGGGCTACACCTTC. It is translated as CAISEDLGGYTF. The V call is TRBV10-3, the J call TRBJ1-2; no clear D. The CDR3 loop spans 12 amino acids. Germline CDR1 reads ENHRY; CDR2 reads SYGVKD. The V gene lost 2 bases and the J gene lost 8 bases, with 9 bases spanning the gap.

This chain connects TRBV5-6 to TRBJ1-3; the D is unclear. The CDR3 has 13 residues. The V end was cut by 6 bases, the J end by 7 bases, with 14 bases between. In germline, CDR1 is SGHDT, CDR2 YYEEEE. The CDR3 protein is CASTPKTRNTIYF. The CDR3 DNA reads as TGTGCCAGCACCCCGAAAACGCGGAACACCATATATTTT.

This CDR3 reads CASSCADRDYGYTF. The CDR3 DNA follows: TGTGCCAGCAGTTGCGCTGACAGGGATTATGGCTACACCTTC. This sequence joins TRBV6-6 and TRBJ1-2; 7 nucleotides agree with TRBD1. The CDR3 length is 14 residues. The junction had 7 bases not matched to a gene; V was cut back by 4 bases and J by 5 bases. Germline loops: CDR1 MNHNY, CDR2 SVGAGI (reference sequence).

With regard to this clone: The CDR3 carries no conserved terminal phenylalanine or tryptophan, so it likely arises from a read error. The gene calls are TRBV5-1 and TRBJ2-7; 8 bases align to TRBD2. Unmatched junction bases numbered 4, after V lost 0 bases and J lost 2 bases. The CDR3 loop spans 15 amino acids. Germline CDR1 SGHRS, CDR2 YFSETQ. The CDR3 DNA reads TGCGCCAGCAGCTTGGAGGCGGGGGGCACCTACGAGCAGTACCTC. Its translation: CASSLEAGGTYEQYL.